The 32 T cell receptor beta chains in this list originate from one sample, sequenced in a study of control samples from healthy donors and cancer patients. Generated by immunoSEQ multiplex PCR, the TCRdb table keeps only in-frame clones and is missing some. The repertoire has 35,000 to 50,000 clones, about 87% of them found once; the top ten carry around 9.6%. Material for sequencing was PBMCs. The receptors stem from a woman aged 55-75 years with lung cancer.

V gene TRBV24-1 combines with J gene TRBJ2-3; a possible D gene is TRBD1 (6 bases). V gave up 3 bases and J gave up 2 bases, with 11 bases separating them. Germline CDR1 reads KGHDR; CDR2 reads SFDVKD. The CDR3 is 15 residues long. The CDR3 is CATSDRTAITDTQYF. In DNA, the CDR3 is TGTGCCACCAGTGATCGGACAGCTATCACAGATACGCAGTATTTT.

This clone was seen once. The chain has TRBV6-1 and TRBJ1-5, with 7 bases aligning to TRBD1. This CDR3 spans 14 amino acids. The V segment lost 1 base and the J segment 8 bases; nucleotides outside the gene matches: 5. Germline values: CDR1 MNHNS, CDR2 SASEGT. CDR3 DNA: TGTGCCAGCAGTGAAGTAACAGGGGATGAGCCCCAGCATTTT. It yields the protein CASSEVTGDEPQHF.

V and J are TRBV2 and TRBJ2-1; D ambiguous. Germline assignment: CDR1 SNHLY and CDR2 FYNNEI. Trimming removed 2 bases at V and 10 bases at J, with 12 bases between. There are 13 residues in the CDR3. DNA for the CDR3: TGTGCCAGCAGTGAATTCGGGCTCAGCGAGCAGTTCTTC. Protein sequence: CASSEFGLSEQFF.

The J gene is TRBJ1-4, the V gene TRBV6-5; D might be TRBD1 (6 bases). The CDR3 runs to 14 residues. Per germline, CDR1 MNHEY and CDR2 SVGAGI. The V end lost 6 bases, the J end lost 4 bases, and 12 bases lay between the germline ends. CDR3 DNA sequence: TGTGCCAGCAGCTCACAGGGCGATAATGAAAAACTGTTTTTT. It encodes CASSSQGDNEKLFF.

The chain uses TRBV5-5 and TRBJ2-2, with 8 bases aligning to TRBD1. V lost 2 bases and J lost 1; bases outside the gene matches: 4. The CDR3 covers 16 residues. Germline lookup yields CDR1 SGHKS and CDR2 YYEKEE (reference sequence). The CDR3 spells CASSFRGQVNTGELFF. CDR3 DNA: TGTGCCAGCAGCTTTAGGGGACAGGTGAACACCGGGGAGCTGTTTTTT.

The chain couples TRBV29-1 to TRBJ1-4; D gene ambiguous. The CDR3 sequence is 12 residues long. The germline CDR1 and CDR2 sequences are SQVTM and ANQGSEA. With 4 bases removed from V and 1 base from J, the gap between germline ends came to 4 bases. CDR3 region: CSVGGTNEKLFF. CDR3 coding DNA: TGCAGCGTTGGGGGAACTAATGAAAAACTGTTTTTT.

The CDR3 DNA follows: TGTGCCAGCAGCTCCCGGGCTAATGAAAAACTGTTTTTT. It yields the protein CASSSRANEKLFF. The chain carries TRBV7-2 and TRBJ1-4; D is unresolved. CDR3 size: 13 residues. V was shortened by 4 bases and J by 3 bases, with 6 bases between the two germline ends. Germline V gives CDR1 SGHTA, CDR2 FQGNSA.

On this clone: A much larger clone lies one base from this, so it may be a read error. V and J are TRBV28 and TRBJ2-1, with D perhaps TRBD1 or TRBD2 (5 bases each). The CDR3 has 18 residues. From germline, CDR1 is MDHEN and CDR2 SYDVKM. This chain's CDR3 is CASSLTGRLLKGYNGQFF. Written as DNA, the CDR3 is TGTGCCAGCAGTTTAACGGGACGCTTGCTTAAGGGCTACAATGGGCAGTTCTTC.

The CDR3 protein is CASSQAVVRTGISYEQYF. CDR3 nucleotides: TGCGCCAGCAGCCAGGCGGTTGTAAGGACAGGGATCTCCTACGAGCAGTACTTC. The genes are TRBV4-1 and TRBJ2-7, with 8 positions matching TRBD1. CDR1 and CDR2 (germline): MGHRA, YSYEKL. The CDR3 contains 18 residues. The V gene end was trimmed by 3 bases and the J gene end by 0 bases; junction bases not matched to a gene: 13.

The CDR3 loop is CASSPGESSGNTIYF. CDR3 in DNA: TGTGCCAGCAGTCCCGGAGAGAGCTCTGGAAACACCATATATTTT. The genes are TRBV28 and TRBJ1-3; D is undetermined. Trimming stripped 5 bases from V and 0 bases from J, with 11 bases between. The CDR3 consists of 15 residues. CDR1 and CDR2 (germline): MDHEN, SYDVKM.

This sequence joins TRBV7-2 and TRBJ1-2; D may be TRBD1 (5 bases). The length of the CDR3 is 14 residues. Trimming pared 2 bases from V and 2 bases from J, leaving 9 bases between. The germline gives CDR1 SGHTA, CDR2 FQGNSA. This CDR3 reads CASSLNSGNYGYTF. CDR3 coding DNA: TGTGCCAGCAGCTTAAACTCAGGGAACTATGGCTACACCTTC.

V and J are TRBV29-1 and TRBJ2-3, with 9 positions matching TRBD2. V shed 7 bases, J shed 6 bases, and the junction held 20 bases outside the gene matches. The germline V gene encodes CDR1 SQVTM and CDR2 ANQGSEA. This CDR3 is 17 amino acids long. The CDR3 nucleotides are TGCAGCGCCGTGGGCAGGGCGACCGGGACTAGCCCGGATACGCAGTATTTT. Protein sequence: CSAVGRATGTSPDTQYF.

The chain recombines TRBV5-4 with TRBJ1-3, with 7 bases fitting TRBD1. The junction had 12 bases not matched to a gene; V was cut back by 3 bases and J by 9 bases. CDR1 and CDR2 (germline): SGHNT, YYREEE (reference sequence). The CDR3 has 15 residues. The CDR3 sequence: CASSSLGGSRGTIYF. The CDR3 DNA reads as TGTGCCAGCAGCTCTTTAGGGGGCTCCCGCGGCACCATATATTTT.

This rearrangement joins TRBV7-2 to TRBJ1-2; no definite D call. Trimming took 5 bases from V and 0 from J, leaving 10 bases between them. The CDR3 runs 14 residues. In germline, CDR1 is SGHTA, CDR2 FQGNSA. CDR3 nucleotide sequence: TGTGCCAGCAGCCTGCCAGCCACTAACTATGGCTACACCTTC. This codes for CASSLPATNYGYTF.

The chain joins TRBV11-3 to TRBJ2-7; 9 positions match TRBD2. Trimming removed 5 bases from V and 3 bases from J; junction bases left unmatched: 5. Per the germline V gene, CDR1 is SGHNT and CDR2 is YENEEA. The length of the CDR3 is 14 residues. For the CDR3, the DNA is TGTGCCAGCAGCGGTGTAGCGGGGGTCTACGAGCAGTACTTC. As protein: CASSGVAGVYEQYF.

This clone has a single count. The V and J genes are TRBV29-1 and TRBJ1-4; TRBD1 matches at 9 bases. The CDR3 covers 15 residues. Germline V gives CDR1 SQVTM, CDR2 ANQGSEA. J gave up 8 bases and V 1 base, and 8 bases lay outside the gene matches. CDR3 in DNA: TGCAGCGTTGAAGCTCCGGGACAGGGTGTGGAAAAACTGTTTTTT. This sequence encodes CSVEAPGQGVEKLFF.

V usage is TRBV10-3 and J usage is TRBJ2-3; 8 nucleotides line up with TRBD2. The germline gives CDR1 ENHRY, CDR2 SYGVKD. The CDR3 is 15 amino acids. Germline trimming cut 4 bases from V and 5 bases from J; bases unmatched to any gene: 8. The CDR3 region is CAISGSGGPEDTQYF. CDR3 DNA sequence: TGTGCCATCAGTGGTTCGGGAGGGCCAGAAGATACGCAGTATTTT.

The chain is built from TRBV11-2 and TRBJ2-7; 10 bases align to TRBD2. The germline V gene encodes CDR1 SGHAT and CDR2 FQNNGV. V was clipped by 2 bases and J by 6 bases; unmatched bases: 4. The CDR3 runs 14 residues. CDR3 sequence (DNA): TGTGCCAGCAGCTTATTGTTAGCGGGAGGCGAGCAGTACTTC. It translates to CASSLLLAGGEQYF.

Only a few counts were recorded for this clone. This chain uses TRBV19 with TRBJ1-5; TRBD1 matches at 8 bases. The CDR3 covers 16 residues. Germline lookup yields CDR1 LNHDA and CDR2 SQIVND (reference sequence). Unmatched junction bases numbered 12, after V lost 6 bases and J lost 5 bases. The CDR3 loop reads CASSILVRGRYQPQHF. The DNA for the CDR3 is TGTGCCAGTAGCATATTGGTCAGGGGGCGGTATCAGCCCCAGCATTTT.

The rearrangement uses TRBV4-2 and TRBJ2-7; TRBD1 matches 7 bases. Germline V gene lookup returns CDR1 LGHNA and CDR2 YNFKEQ. The CDR3 runs 16 residues. V shed 0 bases and J 6 bases; nucleotides not matched to a gene: 11. The CDR3 DNA reads as TGTGCCAGCAGCCAAGATATGCGGGCCGACAGGGCCGAGCAGTACTTC. Translating it yields CASSQDMRADRAEQYF.

V gene TRBV9 combines with J gene TRBJ1-1, with 8 nucleotides matching TRBD1. The CDR3 contains 16 residues. The V gene's germline CDR1 is SGDLS and CDR2 YYNGEE. With 0 bases clipped from V and 3 bases from J, the junction kept 7 bases outside the gene matches. The DNA for the CDR3 is TGTGCCAGCAGCGTAGGGACAGGGTATCGAGACACTGAAGCTTTCTTT. Its translation is CASSVGTGYRDTEAFF.

This rearrangement joins TRBV3-1 (or the pseudogene TRBV3-2) to TRBJ2-6; D not resolved. The germline V gene has CDR1 LGHDT and CDR2 YNNKEL (reference sequence). This CDR3 is 15 amino acids long. V lost 2 bases, J lost 0 bases, and 5 bases lay in between. As DNA, the CDR3 is TGTGCCAGCAGCCAATGGTCCTCTGGGGCCAACGTCCTGACTTTC. This codes for CASSQWSSGANVLTF.

The rearrangement links TRBV7-2 to TRBJ2-5; maybe TRBD2 (5 bases). This CDR3 is 16 amino acids long. Germline V lookup: CDR1 SGHTA, CDR2 FQGNSA. Trimming removed 5 bases at V and 1 base at J, with 17 bases between. In nucleotides, the CDR3 is TGTGCCAGCAGCCTCCGACTATGGCGACCCCAAGAGACCCAGTACTTC. Amino acids: CASSLRLWRPQETQYF.

The CDR3 sequence is CASSLLTGDNTEAFF. CDR3 DNA sequence: TGTGCCAGCAGCTTACTGACTGGGGATAACACTGAAGCTTTCTTT. J is TRBJ1-1 and V is TRBV11-1; D gene unclear. The CDR3 runs to 15 residues. Germline lookup yields CDR1 SGHAT and CDR2 FQDESV (reference sequence). The V gene lost 2 bases and the J gene lost 2 bases, with 12 bases spanning the gap.

This chain joins TRBV25-1 and TRBJ2-7, with unresolved D. The V end was cut by 6 bases, the J end by 2 bases, with 14 bases between. This CDR3 is built from 14 residues. In germline, CDR1 is MGHDK, CDR2 SYGVNS. CDR3 sequence (DNA): TGTGCCAGCAGCCTACACGGAGCAGCCTACGAGCAGTACTTC. Translation: CASSLHGAAYEQYF.

The V and J genes are TRBV4-3 and TRBJ2-3; 7 nucleotides line up with TRBD2. J lost 1 base, V lost 0 bases, and 10 bases had no gene match. The length of the CDR3 is 18 residues. CDR1 is LGHNA and CDR2 is YSLEER in the germline V gene. The CDR3 sequence is CASSQDRASSGGTDTQYF. As DNA, the CDR3 is TGCGCCAGCAGCCAAGATAGGGCCTCCAGCGGGGGCACAGATACGCAGTATTTT.

V usage is TRBV19 and J usage is TRBJ1-5, with TRBD1 identical over 10 bases. Germline V gene lookup returns CDR1 LNHDA and CDR2 SQIVND (reference sequence). V was pared by 6 bases and J by 0 bases, with 17 bases of the junction left unmatched. There are 20 residues in the CDR3. The CDR3 DNA reads TGTGCCAGTAGCTCAATCCCCGGGACAGGGGACTTTTATAGCAATCAGCCCCAGCATTTT. It encodes CASSSIPGTGDFYSNQPQHF. The full variable domain, completed using reference TRBV19 and TRBJ1-5, is DGGITQSPKYLFRKEGQNVTLSCEQNLNHDAMYWYRQDPGQGLRLIYYSQIVNDFQKGDIAEGYSVSREKKESFPLTVTSAQKNPTAFYLCASSSIPGTGDFYSNQPQHFGDGTRLSIL.

V is TRBV10-2 and J is TRBJ1-6; unclear D gene. Germline V lookup: CDR1 WSHSY, CDR2 SAAADI. This CDR3 spans 14 amino acids. The V end lost 7 bases, the J end lost 5 bases, and 12 bases lay between the germline ends. The DNA for the CDR3 is TGCGCCAGCACTCGCGCAATGGATAATTCACCCCTCCACTTT. Amino acid sequence: CASTRAMDNSPLHF.

This chain connects TRBV5-4 to TRBJ2-7; 9 bases map to TRBD1. J gave up 3 bases and V 5 bases, and 6 bases lay outside the gene matches. The V gene's germline CDR1 is SGHNT and CDR2 YYREEE (reference sequence). The CDR3 covers 14 residues. The CDR3 is CASSSGTGIYEQYF. The CDR3 nucleotides are TGTGCCAGCAGTTCCGGGACAGGGATCTACGAGCAGTACTTC.

This chain links TRBV27 with TRBJ2-7, with D maybe TRBD2 (5 bases). This CDR3 region has 16 residues. V was trimmed by 2 bases and J by 0 bases, leaving 14 bases between them. Per germline, CDR1 MNHEY and CDR2 SMNVEV (reference sequence). For the CDR3, the DNA is TGTGCCAGCAGTTTAACGGTCGCGGGCTTCTCCTACGAGCAGTACTTC. Encoded protein: CASSLTVAGFSYEQYF.

For the CDR3, the DNA is TGTGCCAGCAGCCTTCGAGGGGGGGATGGCTACACCTTC. Its protein product is CASSLRGGDGYTF. V gene TRBV7-3 combines with J gene TRBJ1-2; possible D gene TRBD1, 6 bases. Trimming stripped 5 bases from V and 6 bases from J, with 13 bases between. The CDR3 totals 13 residues. From germline, CDR1 is SGHTA and CDR2 FQGTGA.

This rearrangement joins TRBV10-1 to TRBJ1-1; 7 bases map to TRBD1. Germline lookup yields CDR1 WNHNN and CDR2 SYGVQD (reference sequence). The CDR3 sequence is 13 residues long. Trimming removed 6 bases from V and 4 bases from J; junction bases left unmatched: 5. As DNA, the CDR3 is TGCGCCAGCAGAGAGGACAGGTTCACTGAAGCTTTCTTT. It yields the protein CASREDRFTEAFF.